Each of the 15 T cell receptor beta chains below was sequenced from the same sample in a study of shared clonotypes between healthy human individuals. Only in-frame clones appear in the TCRdb table, and some are missing; sequencing was by immunoSEQ multiplex PCR. The data show under 850,000 clones, 85% to 95% seen once. Naive CD8 cells lacked CD45RO and underwent positive selection for CCR7, leaving out terminally differentiated effector memory CD45RA+ cells. Material for sequencing was naive CD8+ T cells sorted from blood. Every receptor here comes from a young man in good health.

The rearrangement uses TRBV29-1 and TRBJ2-7, with 7 bases fitting TRBD2. With 6 bases clipped from V and 2 bases from J, the junction kept 13 bases outside the gene matches. CDR1 SQVTM and CDR2 ANQGSEA come from the germline V gene. The CDR3 runs 15 residues. The chain's CDR3 is CSVQRPSGAPYEQYF. In nucleotides, the CDR3 is TGCAGCGTCCAGAGACCTAGCGGAGCTCCCTACGAGCAGTACTTC.

About this clone itself: One end of the junction is discordant with germline, which a read error may explain. J is TRBJ1-2 and V is TRBV28, with a tentative D call TRBD1 (6 bases). The CDR3 runs 13 residues. The germline V gene has CDR1 MDHEN and CDR2 SYDVKM. The CDR3 DNA reads TGTGCCAGCAGTTTCCAGACAGGATCGTGGCGCGCCTTC. This gives the protein CASSFQTGSWRAF.

The J gene is TRBJ1-2, the V gene TRBV7-8, with D hard to call. The germline V gene has CDR1 SGHVS and CDR2 FQNEAQ. The V and J ends lost 3 bases and 0 bases respectively, with 14 bases between them. CDR3 length: 16 amino acids. The CDR3 sequence is CASSFSSGRANYGYTF. The DNA of the CDR3 is TGTGCCAGCAGCTTTTCCTCGGGAAGAGCTAACTATGGCTACACCTTC.

The V and J genes are TRBV27 and TRBJ2-4, with D unresolved. Germline V gene data show CDR1 as MNHEY and CDR2 as SMNVEV (reference sequence). The CDR3 loop spans 15 amino acids. Trimming removed 8 bases at V and 0 bases at J, with 14 bases between. The CDR3 region has the DNA TGTGCCAGCTCGGAGTTTCCTTTAGCCAAAAACATTCAGTACTTC. As protein: CASSEFPLAKNIQYF.

The chain employs TRBV27 and TRBJ2-1; perhaps TRBD2 as D (5 bases). The germline CDR1 and CDR2 sequences are MNHEY and SMNVEV (reference sequence). The CDR3 is 14 residues long. Trimming took 3 bases from V and 6 from J, leaving 12 bases between them. The CDR3 DNA follows: TGTGCCAGCAGTTTGTGGGAGAATCGCAATGAGCAGTTCTTC. Amino acid sequence: CASSLWENRNEQFF.

The chain has TRBV27 and TRBJ2-3, with 8 bases that match TRBD2. The V segment lost 2 bases and the J segment 2 bases; nucleotides outside the gene matches: 9. There are 17 residues in the CDR3. Per the germline V gene, CDR1 is MNHEY and CDR2 is SMNVEV (reference sequence). The CDR3: CASSLQLAGYPTDTQYF. The CDR3 coding sequence is TGTGCCAGCAGTTTACAATTAGCGGGATACCCCACAGATACGCAGTATTTT.

The chain carries TRBV6-6 and TRBJ2-1; 12 bases line up with TRBD2. Germline CDR1 and CDR2: MNHNY and SVGAGI (reference sequence). The CDR3 loop spans 15 amino acids. V lost 4 bases and J lost 5; bases outside the gene matches: 3. The CDR3 DNA reads as TGTGCCAGCAGTTCCCGGACTAGCGGGAACAATGAGCAGTTCTTC. Protein product: CASSSRTSGNNEQFF.

The chain links TRBV7-4 to TRBJ2-5; D may be TRBD1 or TRBD2 (6 bases each). This CDR3 has 15 amino acids. From germline, CDR1 is SGHVT and CDR2 SQSDAQ. The ends were cut back, 2 bases at V and 5 bases at J, with 15 bases in the middle. The CDR3 region is CASSLRGRGGETQYF. The CDR3 DNA reads as TGTGCCAGCAGCTTAAGAGGCAGGGGAGGCGAGACCCAGTACTTC.

V is TRBV5-6 and J is TRBJ2-7, with no clear D. The CDR3 runs 13 residues. Germline V lookup: CDR1 SGHDT, CDR2 YYEEEE. V lost 6 bases, J lost 0 bases, and 10 bases lay in between. The CDR3 DNA follows: TGTGCCAGCACCAAGGTGGACTCCTACGAGCAGTACTTC. This translates into CASTKVDSYEQYF.

The rearrangement uses TRBV6-4 and TRBJ2-2; 12 positions match TRBD2. V trimming: 6 bases; J trimming: 3 bases; junction bases outside the gene matches: 11. This CDR3 spans 18 amino acids. Germline CDR1 reads MRHNA; CDR2 reads SNTAGT. The CDR3 coding sequence is TGTGCCAGCAGCGGATTCGCTAGCGGGAGGGCCGACACCGGGGAGCTGTTTTTT. It specifies CASSGFASGRADTGELFF.

Comment on this clone: The same CDR3 also results from other DNA sequences found in this sample. The chain joins TRBV29-1 to TRBJ2-1; D may be TRBD1 (6 bases). V was cut by 7 bases and J by 3 bases, with 13 bases left in between. Germline CDR1 and CDR2: SQVTM and ANQGSEA. The CDR3 covers 13 residues. CDR3 residues: CSARDTDYNEQFF. The CDR3 DNA reads as TGCAGCGCTCGGGACACCGACTACAATGAGCAGTTCTTC.

The V call is TRBV6-6, the J call TRBJ2-3; D may be TRBD2 (6 bases). V was trimmed by 0 bases and J by 0 bases, leaving 10 bases between them. CDR3 length: 16 amino acids. Germline V gene sequence: CDR1 MNHNY, CDR2 SVGAGI (reference sequence). Written as DNA, the CDR3 is TGTGCCAGCAGTTACTCTAAGGCGGGGAGCACAGATACGCAGTATTTT. It translates to CASSYSKAGSTDTQYF.

This clone was detected once. The CDR3: CASSRGDYEQYF. CDR3 in DNA: TGTGCCAGCAGTCGGGGCGACTACGAGCAGTACTTC. The rearrangement joins TRBV27 to TRBJ2-7, with D perhaps assigned TRBD1 or TRBD2 (5 bases each). The V end was cut by 5 bases, the J end by 3 bases, with 8 bases between. CDR3 length equals 12 residues. Germline V gene sequence: CDR1 MNHEY, CDR2 SMNVEV (reference sequence).

V usage is TRBV6-1 and J usage is TRBJ1-2, with TRBD1 as a possible D gene (5 bases). Germline assignment: CDR1 MNHNS and CDR2 SASEGT. Trimming stripped 5 bases from V and 1 base from J, with 11 bases between. The CDR3 contains 14 residues. The CDR3: CASSPGTLNYGYTF. CDR3 nucleotides: TGTGCCAGCAGTCCCGGGACCCTTAACTATGGCTACACCTTC.

V usage is TRBV29-1 and J usage is TRBJ1-2; the match to TRBD1 covers 9 bases. After removal of 0 bases from V and 4 bases from J, the junction contained 9 bases not matched to a gene. The length of the CDR3 is 16 residues. CDR1 and CDR2 (germline): SQVTM, ANQGSEA. The CDR3 reads CSVEDRTGTGTYGYTF. CDR3 nucleotides: TGCAGCGTTGAAGATAGGACCGGGACAGGGACCTATGGCTACACCTTC.